The rows below give T cell receptor beta chains drawn from one sample of a study of shared clonotypes between healthy human individuals. Sequencing used immunoSEQ multiplex PCR; TCRdb keeps in-frame clones, though not all of them. The sample shows more than 200,000 clones, about 65% of them seen only once. Sequenced: memory CD4+ T cells sorted from blood. All receptors derive from a man aged 30-40 years in good health. The CDR3 runs from the conserved cysteine through the conserved F or W. D genes are given only for firm matches. Clone size, where shown, is once, few, many, or a class for clones that have expanded.

d_gene	v_gene	j_gene	abundance	CDR3nt	CDR3aa
TRBD1	TRBV7-9	TRBJ2-1	once	TGTGCCAGCAGGCCAACCGGGACAGGGATTGACAATGAGCAGTTCTTC	CASRPTGTGIDNEQFF
NA	TRBV11-2	TRBJ2-1	many	TGTGCCAGCAGCTTAGACCTAGCGGAGCAGTTCTTC	CASSLDLAEQFF
NA	TRBV2	TRBJ2-5	NA	TGTGCCAGCAGGGGCGGGACGTACCAAGAGACCCAGTACTTC	CASRGGTYQETQYF
NA	TRBV11-3	TRBJ2-7	NA	TGTGCCAGCAGCCCAGGGATGTCCTCCTCCTACGAGCAGTACTTC	CASSPGMSSSYEQYF
TRBD2	TRBV27	TRBJ2-7	NA	TGTGCCAGCAGCCGTAGGACTAGCGGGGGGTACGAGCAGTACTTC	CASSRRTSGGYEQYF
TRBD2	TRBV7-8	TRBJ2-1	NA	TGTGCCAGCAGCTTGCGGACTAGCGGGATCACGGGGAATGAGCAGTTCTTC	CASSLRTSGITGNEQFF
NA	TRBV7-9	TRBJ2-1	NA	TGTGCCAGCAGCTTAGCAGGAGGCGCTAGGAATGAGCAGTTCTTC	CASSLAGGARNEQFF
NA	TRBV28	TRBJ2-7	NA	TGTGCCAGCAGTTCAGGGAGCTCCTACGAGCAGTACTTC	CASSSGSSYEQYF
TRBD1	TRBV28	TRBJ1-1	NA	TGTGCCAGCAGAGTACCCGGGACAGGAGTCGAGGCCAAAAAAGCTTTCTTT	CASRVPGTGVEAKKAFF
NA	TRBV9	TRBJ2-7	many	TGTGCCAGCAGCGGAAGGGGGTTGGGCGAGCAGTACTTC	CASSGRGLGEQYF
NA	TRBV19	TRBJ2-2	NA	TGTGCCAGTCGCGACGGATGGGCCACCGGGGAGCTGTTTTTT	CASRDGWATGELFF
NA	TRBV9	TRBJ2-3	NA	TGTGCCAGCAGCGTAGTTGGGAGCACAGATACGCAGTATTTT	CASSVVGSTDTQYF
TRBD1	TRBV19	TRBJ2-4	NA	TGTGCCAGTAGTCCCCGACAGGGGAAAAACATTCAGTACTTC	CASSPRQGKNIQYF
NA	TRBV18	TRBJ2-7	NA	TGTGCCAGCTCACCACGAGGTTACGAGCAGTACTTC	CASSPRGYEQYF
NA	TRBV5-1	TRBJ1-1	NA	TGCGCCAGCAGCCGAACCGGGGGTGGCGCTGAAGCTTTCTTT	CASSRTGGGAEAFF
NA	TRBV7-9	TRBJ2-1	NA	TGTGCCAGCAGTTTCCTGGGGGGCCTTGGGAGCTACAATGAGCAGTTCTTC	CASSFLGGLGSYNEQFF
NA	TRBV14	TRBJ2-5	NA	TGTGCCAGCAGCCATGAGCGAACCAGTCGAGTTGAGACCCAGTACTTC	CASSHERTSRVETQYF
NA	TRBV2	TRBJ2-2	many	TGTGCCAGCCAGCTGACTGGGAGCATTAGTCCCGGGGAGCTGTTTTTT	CASQLTGSISPGELFF
NA	TRBV6-5	TRBJ2-1	NA	TGTGCCAGCATGGGTTTTCGGGTCAATGAGCAGTTCTTC	CASMGFRVNEQFF
NA	TRBV28	TRBJ1-5	NA	TGTGCCAGCAGTTTGTTGGGGTCGCGCAATCAGCCCCAGCATTTT	CASSLLGSRNQPQHF
NA	TRBV18	TRBJ2-3	few	TGTGCCAGCTCACCGACCCAGGGTTCAGATACGCAGTATTTT	CASSPTQGSDTQYF
NA	TRBV7-9	TRBJ1-5	NA	TGTGCCAGCAGCTTCGGGGGGTACGGAGAGGTTCAGCATTTT	CASSFGGYGEVQHF
NA	TRBV7-8	TRBJ2-7	many	TGTGCCAGCAGCTTAGTAACGGACGAGCAGTACTTC	CASSLVTDEQYF
NA	TRBV15	TRBJ2-2	NA	TGTGCCACCAGCAGCCGCAGGGTTGGGACCGGGGAGCTGTTTTTT	CATSSRRVGTGELFF
NA	TRBV4-1	TRBJ2-3	NA	TGCGCCAGCAGCCCCTCTCGGCGGATTAGCACAGATACGCAGTATTTT	CASSPSRRISTDTQYF
NA	TRBV5-4	TRBJ2-1	NA	TGTGCCAGCAGCCCATCAAACCCGTATAACGGGGGGCTGTTCTTC	CASSPSNPYNGGLFF
NA	TRBV15	TRBJ1-1	NA	TGTGCCACCAGGGCAGGGGCCCTGAACACTGAAGCTTTCTTT	CATRAGALNTEAFF
TRBD1	TRBV10-3	TRBJ2-5	few	TGTGCCACCAACTACGGTTCAGGGGGCCAAGAGACCCAGTACTTC	CATNYGSGGQETQYF
NA	TRBV5-1	TRBJ1-2	NA	TGTGCCAGCAGCTTGGAGGCAGAAGGCTACACCTTC	CASSLEAEGYTF
NA	TRBV10-3	TRBJ1-1	many	TGTGCCATCGGGAGGACCGGACGCACTGAAGCTTTCTTT	CAIGRTGRTEAFF
NA	TRBV27	TRBJ1-2	few	TGTGCCAGCAGCTCGTGGGAGGGTTATGGCTACACCTTC	CASSSWEGYGYTF
NA	TRBV10-3	TRBJ2-3	few	TGTGCCATCATGGGGGACAGCACAGATACGCAGTATTTT	CAIMGDSTDTQYF
NA	TRBV18	TRBJ2-7	NA	TGTGCCAGCTCACCCCGGGGTAGCGAGCAGTACTTC	CASSPRGSEQYF
NA	TRBV7-2	TRBJ2-1	once	TGTGCCAGCAGCTTGCTAGGACTAAATGAGCAGTTCTTC	CASSLLGLNEQFF
NA	TRBV11-3	TRBJ2-2	NA	TGTGCCAGCAGTTATAGGACCGGGGAGCTGTTTTTT	CASSYRTGELFF
NA	TRBV6-1	TRBJ2-7	NA	TGTGCCAGCAGATCGACAGGGAGGCACGAGCAGTACTTC	CASRSTGRHEQYF
NA	TRBV9	TRBJ2-6	NA	TGTGCCAGCAGCCCCCTGTTGACCTCTGGGGCCAACGTCCTGACTTTC	CASSPLLTSGANVLTF
NA	TRBV29-1	TRBJ2-4	NA	TGCAGCGTTGAATTCAGGGGCCTAGCCAAAAACATTCAGTACTTC	CSVEFRGLAKNIQYF
NA	TRBV10-1	TRBJ2-1	NA	TGCGCCAGCAGTGAGTCCTCAGGCTACCACAATGAGCAGTTCTTC	CASSESSGYHNEQFF
NA	TRBV15	TRBJ2-7	NA	TGTGCCACCAGCAGAGATGAGGGGCAGCGTTGGGGGAAGCAGTACTTC	CATSRDEGQRWGKQYF
TRBD2	TRBV12-5	TRBJ2-4	NA	TGTGCTAGTGGTTTACTAGCGGGGATGGGCATTCAGTACTTC	CASGLLAGMGIQYF